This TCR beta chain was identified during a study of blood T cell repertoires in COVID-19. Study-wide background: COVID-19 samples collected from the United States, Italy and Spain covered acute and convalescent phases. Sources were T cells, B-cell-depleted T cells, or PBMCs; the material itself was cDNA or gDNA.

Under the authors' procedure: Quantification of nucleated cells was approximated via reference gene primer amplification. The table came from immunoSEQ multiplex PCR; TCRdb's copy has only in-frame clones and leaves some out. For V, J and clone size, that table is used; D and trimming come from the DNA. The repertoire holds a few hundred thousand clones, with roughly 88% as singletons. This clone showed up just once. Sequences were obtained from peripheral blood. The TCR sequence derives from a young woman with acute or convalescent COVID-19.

Written as DNA, the CDR3 is TGTGCCACTACAGGGGGAAGGTTCACTGAAGCTTTCTTT. Encoded protein: CATTGGRFTEAFF. The chain uses TRBV19 and TRBJ1-1; 8 nucleotides agree with TRBD1. The CDR3 contains 13 residues. The germline V gene has CDR1 LNHDA and CDR2 SQIVND (reference sequence). Trimming at V came to 10 bases and at J to 4 bases, leaving 8 bases not matched to a gene.